This T cell receptor (beta chain) comes out of a study of Ad26.COV2.S vaccination and SARS-CoV-2 variants. The repertoire was sequenced with immunoSEQ multiplex PCR; TCRdb's copy has only in-frame clones and lacks some. The table records about 320,000 clones, 85% of them present only once. Germline CDR1 is KGHDR and CDR2 is SFDVKD. There are 16 residues in the CDR3. With V trimmed by 7 bases and J by 6 bases, 5 bases remained unmatched. Treatment in this sample: around 19 received Ad26.COV2.S at low or high dose, single or two shots; 5 received placebo; per-sample allocation not given. The investigators took samples on day 63 after the first vaccine or placebo injection.

The chain uses TRBV24-1 and TRBJ2-2, with 15 bases fitting TRBD2. Material: peripheral blood, obtained in a trial of Ad26.COV2.S vaccine versus placebo. The receptor's source is a person aged 18-60 years who received the Ad26.COV2.S COVID-19 vaccine or a placebo. The CDR3: CATSPGLAGGPGELFF. The CDR3 DNA is TGTGCCACCAGCCCTGGACTAGCGGGGGGGCCCGGGGAGCTGTTTTTT.